These 22 T cell receptor beta chains were all obtained from the same sample, sequenced in a study of blood T cell repertoires in COVID-19. The assay was immunoSEQ multiplex PCR, and TCRdb's table has in-frame clones only and misses some. The sample gives under 300,000 clones, around 87% of which show up once; 3% to 4% is in the top ten. Sequences were obtained from PBMCs or T cells enriched from blood (not recorded which). These receptors originate from a woman between 35 and 50 years old with acute COVID-19.

V is TRBV7-9 and J is TRBJ1-4; 7 nucleotides line up with TRBD1. The junction had 4 bases not matched to a gene; V was cut back by 5 bases and J by 7 bases. The V gene's germline CDR1 is SEHNR and CDR2 FQNEAQ (reference sequence). The CDR3 runs 13 residues. The CDR3 DNA sequence: TGTGCCAGCAGCCAAACAGGGGTTGAAAAACTGTTTTTT. It yields the protein CASSQTGVEKLFF.

This clone was observed a few times. This chain joins TRBV12-5 and TRBJ2-1, with 7 bases that match TRBD2. CDR3 length: 15 amino acids. From germline, CDR1 is LGHNT and CDR2 FRNRAP. V was clipped by 4 bases and J by 6 bases; unmatched bases: 9. CDR3 sequence (DNA): TGTGCTAGTGGTTCCTCAAACTGGGGGGGCAATGAGCAGTTCTTC. This translates into CASGSSNWGGNEQFF. Combining the CDR3 with reference TRBV12-5 and TRBJ2-1 gives the whole variable domain DARVTQTPRHKVTEMGQEVTMRCQPILGHNTVFWYRQTMMQGLELLAYFRNRAPLDDSGMPKDRFSAEMPDATLATLKIQPSEPRDSAVYFCASGSSNWGGNEQFFGPGTRLTVL.

This clone was counted between two and nine times. CDR3 in amino acids: CASSQGSSGNTIYF. The CDR3 nucleotides read TGTGCCAGCAGCCAGGGCAGCTCTGGAAACACCATATATTTT. This sequence joins TRBV3-1 (or the pseudogene TRBV3-2) and TRBJ1-3; D gene uncertain. The CDR3 contains 14 residues. The germline V gene encodes CDR1 LGHDT and CDR2 YNNKEL (reference sequence). Trimming shortened V by 3 bases and J by 0 bases, and 6 bases separated the two germline ends.

In this sample, this clone turned up a few times. The chain joins TRBV6-5 to TRBJ1-5; TRBD1 might be the D (6 bases). With 6 bases removed from V and 0 bases from J, the gap between germline ends came to 12 bases. CDR1 MNHEY and CDR2 SVGAGI come from the germline V gene. The CDR3 is made up of 15 amino acids. The CDR3 loop is CASRPGTTSNQPQHF. CDR3 coding DNA: TGTGCCAGCAGGCCCGGGACAACTAGCAATCAGCCCCAGCATTTT.

This chain joins TRBV4-1 and TRBJ1-4, with D tentatively TRBD1 (5 bases). Germline CDR1 is MGHRA and CDR2 is YSYEKL. CDR3 length: 15 amino acids. The germline V and J ends were trimmed by 4 bases and 8 bases, with 17 bases remaining between them. The CDR3: CASSRGRELVEKLFF. The CDR3 DNA reads TGCGCCAGCAGCCGGGGACGGGAGCTCGTCGAAAAACTGTTTTTT.

The CDR3 is CASSVYSGTGLPYGYTF. CDR3 nucleotide sequence: TGTGCCAGCAGTGTATACTCCGGGACAGGGCTCCCCTATGGCTACACCTTC. The chain is built from TRBV27 and TRBJ1-2; 9 positions agree with TRBD1. CDR1 and CDR2 (germline): MNHEY, SMNVEV (reference sequence). This CDR3 is 17 amino acids long. V shed 5 bases and J 4 bases; nucleotides not matched to a gene: 14.

This sequence joins TRBV5-1 and TRBJ2-2, with 7 bases that match TRBD1. CDR1 and CDR2 from the germline V gene are SGHRS and YFSETQ. The CDR3 spans 13 residues. V was pared by 1 base and J by 7 bases, with 1 base of the junction left unmatched. CDR3 sequence: CASSLQGVGELFF. The CDR3 DNA follows: TGCGCCAGCAGCTTGCAGGGGGTCGGGGAGCTGTTTTTT.

The CDR3 bases are TGTGCCAGCAGTTTGACTCCCTCCTACAATGAGCAGTTCTTC. It is translated as CASSLTPSYNEQFF. This chain joins TRBV28 and TRBJ2-1; the D is unclear. Germline CDR1 is MDHEN and CDR2 is SYDVKM. The germline V and J ends were trimmed by 3 bases and 0 bases, with 6 bases remaining between them. The CDR3 runs 14 residues.

V is TRBV5-1 and J is TRBJ2-2; 11 positions match TRBD2. This CDR3 has 15 residues. Trimming took 6 bases from V and 3 from J; bases not matched to a gene: 4. Per the germline V gene, CDR1 is SGHRS and CDR2 is YFSETQ. The CDR3 loop reads CASKLAGEHTGELFF. Here the CDR3 DNA reads TGCGCCAGCAAACTAGCGGGAGAGCACACCGGGGAGCTGTTTTTT.

V usage is TRBV19 and J usage is TRBJ1-6, with 8 bases aligning to TRBD1. The CDR3 length is 14 residues. V was clipped by 7 bases and J by 9 bases; unmatched bases: 8. Germline V lookup: CDR1 LNHDA, CDR2 SQIVND (reference sequence). The DNA of the CDR3 is TGTGCCAGTAAAGGACAGGGCGAGATTTCACCCCTCCACTTT. This gives the protein CASKGQGEISPLHF.

The V call is TRBV14, the J call TRBJ2-1; TRBD2 matches at 10 bases. Germline V lookup: CDR1 SGHDN, CDR2 FVKESK. The CDR3 extends over 17 amino acids. J gave up 8 bases and V 0 bases, and 10 bases lay outside the gene matches. DNA of the CDR3: TGTGCCAGCAGCCAAGATACTCTAGCGGGAGAACAGCATGAGCAGTTCTTC. This sequence encodes CASSQDTLAGEQHEQFF.

The chain couples TRBV3-1 (or the pseudogene TRBV3-2) to TRBJ1-2; 7 nucleotides line up with TRBD1. The J segment lost 4 bases and the V segment lost 4 bases, leaving 15 bases of the junction unmatched. This CDR3 has 17 amino acids. Germline V CDR1 and CDR2: LGHDT, YNNKEL (reference sequence). CDR3 loop: CASSPQLSGTASYGYTF. CDR3 DNA: TGTGCCAGCAGCCCCCAGCTGTCGGGGACAGCGAGCTATGGCTACACCTTC.

The chain is built from TRBV19 and TRBJ1-5; a weak D match, TRBD1 (5 bases). The CDR3 consists of 16 residues. Germline V gives CDR1 LNHDA, CDR2 SQIVND (reference sequence). V gave up 3 bases and J gave up 0 bases, with 12 bases separating them. CDR3 in amino acids: CASSMGDGGSNQPQHF. The CDR3 DNA sequence: TGTGCCAGTAGTATGGGGGACGGGGGTAGCAATCAGCCCCAGCATTTT.

The chain is built from TRBV6-1 and TRBJ2-1, with a tentative D call TRBD2 (6 bases). CDR1 and CDR2 (germline): MNHNS, SASEGT. V was cut by 0 bases and J by 9 bases, with 9 bases left in between. The length of the CDR3 is 13 residues. The CDR3 bases are TGTGCCAGCAGTGAAGCGGTGGGGGGTGAGCAGTTCTTC. Its protein is CASSEAVGGEQFF.

The J gene is TRBJ2-2, the V gene TRBV2; tentatively, D is TRBD1 (5 bases). CDR1 is SNHLY, CDR2 FYNNEI, per germline. Trimming pared 11 bases from V and 3 bases from J, leaving 7 bases between. The CDR3 extends over 11 amino acids. This chain's CDR3 is CAGQDTGELFF. CDR3 in DNA: TGTGCCGGACAAGACACCGGGGAGCTGTTTTTT.

This chain connects TRBV5-1 to TRBJ2-3; perhaps TRBD2 as D (5 bases). CDR3 length: 16 residues. Germline lookup yields CDR1 SGHRS and CDR2 YFSETQ. V lost 0 bases and J 1 base, leaving 12 bases between the germline ends. The CDR3 here is CASSLAVGDRTDTQYF. DNA for the CDR3: TGCGCCAGCAGCTTGGCCGTGGGAGACCGCACAGATACGCAGTATTTT.

To note about this clone: The junction and the germline gene differ at one end; a read error may be behind it. The chain uses TRBV7-7 and TRBJ2-5; D is perhaps TRBD1 (6 bases). Germline V gives CDR1 SSHAT, CDR2 FNYEAQ (reference sequence). This CDR3 comprises 14 residues. CDR3 amino acids: CASSLGQSTKTQYF. CDR3 nucleotides: TGTGCTAGCAGCCTCGGACAGAGTACCAAGACCCAGTACTTC.

J is TRBJ1-1 and V is TRBV11-3; D is perhaps TRBD1 (5 bases). This CDR3 region has 14 residues. CDR1 SGHNT and CDR2 YENEEA come from the germline V gene. Trimming shortened V by 5 bases and J by 1 base, and 11 bases separated the two germline ends. In DNA, the CDR3 is TGTGCCAGCAGCCGGAGAACAGGGAACACTGAAGCTTTCTTT. Its translation: CASSRRTGNTEAFF.

The chain recombines TRBV13 with TRBJ2-7, with D tentatively TRBD2 (6 bases). This CDR3 region has 13 residues. Trimming took off 3 bases at V and 3 bases at J, with 9 bases between the two ends. The V gene's germline CDR1 is PRHDT and CDR2 FYEKMQ (reference sequence). The DNA of the CDR3 is TGTGCCAGCAGCTTGGGGGGATACTACGAGCAGTACTTC. Its protein is CASSLGGYYEQYF.

The chain links TRBV11-2 to TRBJ2-7; D not resolved. The CDR3 runs to 16 residues. Trimming shortened V by 1 base and J by 0 bases, and 13 bases separated the two germline ends. Germline values: CDR1 SGHAT, CDR2 FQNNGV. CDR3 in amino acids: CASSLGSGRYSYEQYF. CDR3 nucleotides: TGTGCCAGCAGCTTAGGAAGTGGCAGGTACTCCTACGAGCAGTACTTC.

The chain couples TRBV11-2 to TRBJ2-3; D is uncertain. The CDR3 covers 15 residues. The V end lost 1 base, the J end lost 0 bases, and 8 bases lay between the germline ends. Germline V gene sequence: CDR1 SGHAT, CDR2 FQNNGV. CDR3 DNA: TGTGCCAGCAGCTTAGGAGCGACTAGCACAGATACGCAGTATTTT. Protein product: CASSLGATSTDTQYF.

The rearrangement links TRBV7-9 to TRBJ2-7; 10 nucleotides line up with TRBD1. Germline CDR1 SEHNR, CDR2 FQNEAQ (reference sequence). The CDR3 loop spans 14 amino acids. The ends lost 3 bases at V and 6 bases at J; junction bases unmatched: 5. Here the CDR3 DNA reads TGTGCCAGCAGCTTCTCCGGGACAGGGGTCGAGCAGTACTTC. As protein: CASSFSGTGVEQYF.